Given below is one T cell receptor (beta chain) in context. Its specificity is not known. The immunoSEQ assay was v3.0, run at survey level. Generated by immunoSEQ multiplex PCR, the TCRdb table keeps only in-frame clones and is missing some. The table includes 25,000 to 30,000 clones, 65% to 85% detected once. The entry originates in a study of long-term antiretroviral therapy in people with HIV. Study-wide results and caveats: Controls exceeded HIV repertoires in CDR3 length range. ART adherence, viral resistance and therapy changes were undocumented. Clones showing expansion before ART dominated the repertoire at all time points.

The germline CDR1 and CDR2 sequences are MNHNY and SVGAGI (reference sequence). V lost 5 bases to trimming and J lost 11 bases, with 22 bases between them. This CDR3 has 15 residues. The sequenced sample was unsorted PBMCs, obtained around 2.8 years after starting antiretroviral therapy. J is TRBJ1-5 and V is TRBV6-6; D uncertain. The sequence was obtained from a man aged 30 to 45 with HIV. The CDR3 loop is CASSRSAVPDGTQHF. The CDR3 region has the DNA TGTGCCAGCAGTCGTTCAGCGGTCCCGGATGGGACCCAGCATTTT.